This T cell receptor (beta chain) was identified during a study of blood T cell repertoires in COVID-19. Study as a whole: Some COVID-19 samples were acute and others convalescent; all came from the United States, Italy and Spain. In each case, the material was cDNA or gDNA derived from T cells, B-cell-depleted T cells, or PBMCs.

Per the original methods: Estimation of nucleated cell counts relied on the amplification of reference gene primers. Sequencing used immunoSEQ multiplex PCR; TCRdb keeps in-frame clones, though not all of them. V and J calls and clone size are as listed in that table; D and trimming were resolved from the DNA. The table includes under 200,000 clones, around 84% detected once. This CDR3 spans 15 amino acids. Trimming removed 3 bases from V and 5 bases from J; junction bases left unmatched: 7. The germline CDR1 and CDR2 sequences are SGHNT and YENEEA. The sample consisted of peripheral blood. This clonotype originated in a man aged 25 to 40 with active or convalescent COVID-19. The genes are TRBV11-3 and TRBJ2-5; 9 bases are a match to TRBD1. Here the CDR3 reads CASSFMTGGGETQYF. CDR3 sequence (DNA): TGTGCCAGCAGCTTCATGACAGGGGGAGGCGAGACCCAGTACTTC.